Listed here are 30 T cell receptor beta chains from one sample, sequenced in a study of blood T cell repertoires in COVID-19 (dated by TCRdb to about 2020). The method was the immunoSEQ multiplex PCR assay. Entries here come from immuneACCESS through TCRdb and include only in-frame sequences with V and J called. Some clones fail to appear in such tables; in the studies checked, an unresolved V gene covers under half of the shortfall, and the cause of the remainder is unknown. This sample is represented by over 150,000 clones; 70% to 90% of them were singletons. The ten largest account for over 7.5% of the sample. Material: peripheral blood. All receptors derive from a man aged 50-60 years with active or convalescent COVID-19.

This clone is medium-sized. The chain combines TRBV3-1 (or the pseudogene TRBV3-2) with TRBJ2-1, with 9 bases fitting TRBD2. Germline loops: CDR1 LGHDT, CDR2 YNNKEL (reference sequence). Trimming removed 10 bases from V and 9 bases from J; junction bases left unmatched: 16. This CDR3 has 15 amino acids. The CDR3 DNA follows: TGTGCCACCCTTGAGACTAGCGGCGAGTTTAGTGAGCAGTTCTTC. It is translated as CATLETSGEFSEQFF.

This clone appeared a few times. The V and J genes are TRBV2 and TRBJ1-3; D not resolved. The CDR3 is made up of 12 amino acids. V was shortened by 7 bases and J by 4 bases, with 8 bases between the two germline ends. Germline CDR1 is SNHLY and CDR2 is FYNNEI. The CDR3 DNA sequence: TGTGCCAGCAACGGAGGGGGAAACACCATATATTTT. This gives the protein CASNGGGNTIYF.

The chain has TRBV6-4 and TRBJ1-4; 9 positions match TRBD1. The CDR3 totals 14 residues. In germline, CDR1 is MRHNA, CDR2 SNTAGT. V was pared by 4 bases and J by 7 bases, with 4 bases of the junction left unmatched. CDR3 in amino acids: CASSGDRVCEKLFF. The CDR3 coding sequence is TGTGCCAGCAGTGGGGACAGGGTTTGTGAAAAACTGTTTTTT.

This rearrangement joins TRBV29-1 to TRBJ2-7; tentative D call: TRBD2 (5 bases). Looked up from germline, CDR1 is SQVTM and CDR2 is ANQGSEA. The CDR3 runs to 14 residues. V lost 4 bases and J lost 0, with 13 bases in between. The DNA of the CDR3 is TGCAGCGTTGTCCTTGCTAGCCGCTCCTACGAGCAGTACTTC. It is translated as CSVVLASRSYEQYF.

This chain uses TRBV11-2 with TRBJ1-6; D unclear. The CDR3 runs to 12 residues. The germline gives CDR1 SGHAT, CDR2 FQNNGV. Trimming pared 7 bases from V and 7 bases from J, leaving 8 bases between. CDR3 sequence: CASTSNNSPLHF. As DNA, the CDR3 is TGTGCCAGCACCTCTAACAATTCACCCCTCCACTTT.

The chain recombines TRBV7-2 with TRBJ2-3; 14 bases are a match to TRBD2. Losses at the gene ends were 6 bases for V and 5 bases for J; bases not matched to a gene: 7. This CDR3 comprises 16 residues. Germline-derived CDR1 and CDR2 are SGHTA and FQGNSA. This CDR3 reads CASRGLAGVSGDTQYF. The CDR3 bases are TGTGCCAGCAGGGGACTAGCGGGGGTCTCCGGAGATACGCAGTATTTT.

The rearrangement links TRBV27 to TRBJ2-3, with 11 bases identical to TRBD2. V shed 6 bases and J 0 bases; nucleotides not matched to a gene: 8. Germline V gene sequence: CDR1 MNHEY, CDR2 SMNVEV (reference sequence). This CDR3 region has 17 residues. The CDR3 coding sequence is TGTGCCAGCAGAATAGCGGGAGGGTCCGCTAGCACAGATACGCAGTATTTT. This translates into CASRIAGGSASTDTQYF.

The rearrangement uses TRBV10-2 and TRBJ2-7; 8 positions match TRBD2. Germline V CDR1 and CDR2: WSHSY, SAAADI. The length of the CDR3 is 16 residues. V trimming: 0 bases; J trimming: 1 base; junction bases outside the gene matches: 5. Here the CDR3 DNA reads TGCGCCAGCAGTGAGTCAGGGACTAGGCTTTCCTACGAGCAGTACTTC. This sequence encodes CASSESGTRLSYEQYF.

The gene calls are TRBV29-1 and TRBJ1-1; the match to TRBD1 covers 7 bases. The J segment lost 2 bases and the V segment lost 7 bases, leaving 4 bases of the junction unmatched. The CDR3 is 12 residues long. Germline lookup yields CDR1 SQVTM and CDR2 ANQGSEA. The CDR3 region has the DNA TGCAGCGGGGACAGCAGAAACACTGAAGCTTTCTTT. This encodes CSGDSRNTEAFF.

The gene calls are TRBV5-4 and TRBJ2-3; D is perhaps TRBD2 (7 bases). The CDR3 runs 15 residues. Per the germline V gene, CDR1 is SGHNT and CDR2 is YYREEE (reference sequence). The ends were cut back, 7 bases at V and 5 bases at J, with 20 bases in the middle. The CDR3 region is CASSLGGAFGDTQYF. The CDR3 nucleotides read TGTGCCAGCTCTTTGGGGGGGGCGTTTGGAGATACGCAGTATTTT.

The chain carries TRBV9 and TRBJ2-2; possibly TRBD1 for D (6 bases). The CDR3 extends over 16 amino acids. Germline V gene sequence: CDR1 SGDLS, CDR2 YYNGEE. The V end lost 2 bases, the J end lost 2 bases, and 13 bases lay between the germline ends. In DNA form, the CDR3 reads TGTGCCAGCAGCGTCGCCGGGACACCAAACACCGGGGAGCTGTTTTTT. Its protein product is CASSVAGTPNTGELFF.

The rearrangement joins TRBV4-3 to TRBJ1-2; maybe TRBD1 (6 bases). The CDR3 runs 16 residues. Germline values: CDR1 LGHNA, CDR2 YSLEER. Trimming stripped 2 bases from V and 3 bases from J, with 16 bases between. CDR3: CASSQRAGARDYGYTF. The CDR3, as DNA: TGCGCCAGCAGCCAACGGGCGGGGGCGCGGGACTATGGCTACACCTTC.

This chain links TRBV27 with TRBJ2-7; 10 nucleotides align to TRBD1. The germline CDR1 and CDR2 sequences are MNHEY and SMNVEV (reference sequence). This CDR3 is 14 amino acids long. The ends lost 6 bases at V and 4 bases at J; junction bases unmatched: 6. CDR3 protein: CASSGQGESYEQYF. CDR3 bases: TGTGCCAGCAGCGGACAGGGGGAATCTTACGAGCAGTACTTC.

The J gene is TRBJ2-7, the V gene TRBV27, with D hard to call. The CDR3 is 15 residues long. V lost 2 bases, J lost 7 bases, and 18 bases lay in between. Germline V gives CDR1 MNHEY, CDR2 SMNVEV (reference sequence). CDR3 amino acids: CASSLGQVGLWEQYF. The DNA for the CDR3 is TGTGCCAGCAGTTTAGGGCAGGTGGGTCTATGGGAGCAGTACTTC.

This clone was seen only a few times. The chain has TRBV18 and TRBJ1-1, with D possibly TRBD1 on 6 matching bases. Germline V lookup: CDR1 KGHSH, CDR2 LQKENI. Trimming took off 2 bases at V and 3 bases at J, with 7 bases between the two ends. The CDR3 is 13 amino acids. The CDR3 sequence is CASSPNRDTEAFF. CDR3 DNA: TGTGCCAGCTCACCAAACAGGGACACTGAAGCTTTCTTT.

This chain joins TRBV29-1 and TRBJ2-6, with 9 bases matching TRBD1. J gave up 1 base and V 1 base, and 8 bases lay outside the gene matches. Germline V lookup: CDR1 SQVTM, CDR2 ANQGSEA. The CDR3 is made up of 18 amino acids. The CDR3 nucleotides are TGCAGCGTTGAAGTATTCGGGGACAGGGCGTCTGGGGCCAACGTCCTGACTTTC. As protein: CSVEVFGDRASGANVLTF.

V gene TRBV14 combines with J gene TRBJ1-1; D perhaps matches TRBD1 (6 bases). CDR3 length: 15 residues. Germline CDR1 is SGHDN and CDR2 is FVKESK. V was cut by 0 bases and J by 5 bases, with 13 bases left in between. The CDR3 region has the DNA TGTGCCAGCAGCCAAGACGACAGGCGGTGGACTGAAGCTTTCTTT. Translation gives CASSQDDRRWTEAFF.

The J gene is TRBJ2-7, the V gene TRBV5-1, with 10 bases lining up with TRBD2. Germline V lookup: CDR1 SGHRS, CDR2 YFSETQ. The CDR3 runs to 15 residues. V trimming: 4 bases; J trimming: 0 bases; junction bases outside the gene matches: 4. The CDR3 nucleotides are TGCGCCAGCAGCGCCTCTAGCGGGAGCTCCTACGAGCAGTACTTC. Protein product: CASSASSGSSYEQYF.

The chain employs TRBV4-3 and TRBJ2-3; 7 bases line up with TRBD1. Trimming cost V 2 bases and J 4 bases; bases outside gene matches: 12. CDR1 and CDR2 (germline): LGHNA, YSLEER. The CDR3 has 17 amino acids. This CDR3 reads CASSQRGQKSWADTQYF. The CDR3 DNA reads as TGCGCCAGCAGCCAAAGGGGACAGAAATCTTGGGCAGATACGCAGTATTTT.

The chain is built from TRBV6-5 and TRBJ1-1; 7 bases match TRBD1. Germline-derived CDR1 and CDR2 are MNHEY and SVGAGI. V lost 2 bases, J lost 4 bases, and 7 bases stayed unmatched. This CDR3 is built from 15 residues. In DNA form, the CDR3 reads TGTGCCAGCAGTTACGAAGGGGGCCGGGGCACTGAAGCTTTCTTT. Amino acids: CASSYEGGRGTEAFF.

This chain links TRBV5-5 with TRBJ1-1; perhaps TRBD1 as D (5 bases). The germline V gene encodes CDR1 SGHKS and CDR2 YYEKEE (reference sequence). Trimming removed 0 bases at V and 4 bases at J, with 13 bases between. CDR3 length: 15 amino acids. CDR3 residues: CASSLGVQAGTEAFF. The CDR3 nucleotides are TGTGCCAGCAGCTTGGGAGTACAGGCAGGCACTGAAGCTTTCTTT.

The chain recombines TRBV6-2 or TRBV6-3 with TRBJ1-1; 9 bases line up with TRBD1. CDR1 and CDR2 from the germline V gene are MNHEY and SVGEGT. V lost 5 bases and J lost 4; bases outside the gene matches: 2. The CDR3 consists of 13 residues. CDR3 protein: CASSLDRGTEAFF. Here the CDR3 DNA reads TGTGCCAGCAGTCTGGACAGGGGCACTGAAGCTTTCTTT.

The CDR3 DNA follows: TGTGCCAGCACCCTGGGGGGGACGAGTGGCTACACCTTC. Its translation: CASTLGGTSGYTF. The chain employs TRBV12-3 or TRBV12-4 and TRBJ1-2, with D possibly matching TRBD1 (5 bases). The CDR3 is made up of 13 amino acids. V lost 7 bases and J lost 7, with 16 bases in between.

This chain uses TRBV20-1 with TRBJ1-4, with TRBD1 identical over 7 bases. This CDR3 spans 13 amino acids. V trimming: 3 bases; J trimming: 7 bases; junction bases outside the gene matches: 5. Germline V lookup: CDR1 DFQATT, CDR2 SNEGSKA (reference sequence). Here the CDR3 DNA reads TGCAGTGCTAGTAGCCAGGGGGGTGAAAAACTGTTTTTT. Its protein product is CSASSQGGEKLFF.

CDR3 residues: CASSLVAGTQYF. The CDR3 DNA reads as TGTGCCAGCAGCTTAGTGGCGGGGACCCAGTACTTC. The J gene is TRBJ2-5, the V gene TRBV7-2, with D perhaps TRBD2 (5 bases). The CDR3 covers 12 residues. The germline V gene has CDR1 SGHTA and CDR2 FQGNSA. V dropped 1 base and J dropped 7 bases, with 7 bases sitting between them.

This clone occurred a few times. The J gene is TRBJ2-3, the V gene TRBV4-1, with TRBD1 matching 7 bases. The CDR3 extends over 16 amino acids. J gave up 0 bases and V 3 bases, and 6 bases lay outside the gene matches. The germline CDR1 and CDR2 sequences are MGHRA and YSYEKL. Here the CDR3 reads CASSQGWTGSTDTQYF. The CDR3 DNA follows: TGCGCCAGCAGCCAGGGATGGACAGGAAGCACAGATACGCAGTATTTT.

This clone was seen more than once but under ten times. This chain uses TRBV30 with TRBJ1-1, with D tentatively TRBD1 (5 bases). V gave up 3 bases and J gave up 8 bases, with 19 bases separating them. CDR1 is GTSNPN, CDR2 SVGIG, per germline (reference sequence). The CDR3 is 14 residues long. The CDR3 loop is CAWRMAGHGSEAFF. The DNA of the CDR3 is TGTGCCTGGAGGATGGCAGGACATGGTAGCGAAGCTTTCTTT.

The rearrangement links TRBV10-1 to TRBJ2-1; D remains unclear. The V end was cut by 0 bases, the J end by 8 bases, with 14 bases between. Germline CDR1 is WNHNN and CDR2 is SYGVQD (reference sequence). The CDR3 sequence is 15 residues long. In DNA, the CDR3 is TGCGCCAGCAGTGAGTCGGCCCGATTATTTGATGAGCAGTTCTTC. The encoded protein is CASSESARLFDEQFF.

This CDR3 is CASSVRASGNTIYF. The DNA for the CDR3 is TGTGCCAGCAGTGTCAGAGCGTCTGGAAACACCATATATTTT. This rearrangement joins TRBV27 to TRBJ1-3; D remains unclear. This CDR3 has 14 residues. Per the germline V gene, CDR1 is MNHEY and CDR2 is SMNVEV (reference sequence). The V and J ends lost 5 bases and 1 base respectively, with 9 bases between them.

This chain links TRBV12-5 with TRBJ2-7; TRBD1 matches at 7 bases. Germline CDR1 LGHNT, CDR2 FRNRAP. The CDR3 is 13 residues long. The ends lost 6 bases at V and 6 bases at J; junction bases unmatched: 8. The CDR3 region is CASGWGQSSEQYF. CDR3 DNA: TGTGCTAGTGGCTGGGGACAGTCTTCCGAGCAGTACTTC. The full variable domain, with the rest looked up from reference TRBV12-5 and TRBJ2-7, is DARVTQTPRHKVTEMGQEVTMRCQPILGHNTVFWYRQTMMQGLELLAYFRNRAPLDDSGMPKDRFSAEMPDATLATLKIQPSEPRDSAVYFCASGWGQSSEQYFGPGTRLTVT.